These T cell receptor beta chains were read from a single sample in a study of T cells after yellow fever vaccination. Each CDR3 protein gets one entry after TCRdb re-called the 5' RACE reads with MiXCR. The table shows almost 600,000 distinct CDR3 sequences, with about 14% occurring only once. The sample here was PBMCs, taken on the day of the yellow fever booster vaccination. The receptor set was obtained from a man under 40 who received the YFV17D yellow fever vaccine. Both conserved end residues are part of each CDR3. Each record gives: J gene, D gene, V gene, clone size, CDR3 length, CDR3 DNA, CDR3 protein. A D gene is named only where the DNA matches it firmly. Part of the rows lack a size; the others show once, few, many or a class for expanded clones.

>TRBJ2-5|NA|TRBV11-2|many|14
TGTGCCAGCAGGCACAGGGCCGGGACGGAGACCCAGTACTTC
CASRHRAGTETQYF
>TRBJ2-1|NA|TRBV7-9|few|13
TGTGCCAGCAGCTTATACCCAGGGACTGAGCAGTTCTTC
CASSLYPGTEQFF
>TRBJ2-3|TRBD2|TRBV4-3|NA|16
TGCGCCAGCAGCGATATGCCTAGCGGGAGCACAGATACGCAGTATTTT
CASSDMPSGSTDTQYF
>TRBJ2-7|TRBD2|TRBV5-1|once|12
TGCGCCAGCAGCTTGGGACGGGAGGTCTGGTACTTC
CASSLGREVWYF
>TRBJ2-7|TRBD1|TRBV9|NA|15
TGTGCCAGCAGCGTAGATCCGGGACAGGGTTTAGAGCAGTACTTC
CASSVDPGQGLEQYF
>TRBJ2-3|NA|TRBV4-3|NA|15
TGCGCCAGCAGCCAATATAAGGCACGGGCAGATACGCAGTATTTT
CASSQYKARADTQYF
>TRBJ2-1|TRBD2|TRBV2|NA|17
TGTGCCAGCAGCGAACCCCTTAGCGGGAGGGCCAAGTATGAGCAGTTCTTC
CASSEPLSGRAKYEQFF
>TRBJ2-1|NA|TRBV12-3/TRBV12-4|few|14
TGTGCCAGCAGTTTAGGGTCTAGCGCTCCGCCCCCGGTCTTC
CASSLGSSAPPPVF
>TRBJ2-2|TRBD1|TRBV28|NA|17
TGTGCCAGCCACCGACAGGGGGCGGAGGGTGTGACCGGGGAGCTGTTTTTT
CASHRQGAEGVTGELFF
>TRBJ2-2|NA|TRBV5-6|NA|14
TGTGCCAGCAGCCAGCCTGATAGCACCGGGGAGCTGTTTTTT
CASSQPDSTGELFF
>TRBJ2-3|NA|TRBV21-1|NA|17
TGTGCCAGCAGCACAGTCCCGGGACAGGGGGCAACAGATACGCAGTATTTT
CASSTVPGQGATDTQYF
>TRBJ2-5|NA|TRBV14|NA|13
TGTGCCAGCAGCCAAATCTCGCAAGAGACCCAGAACTTC
CASSQISQETQNF
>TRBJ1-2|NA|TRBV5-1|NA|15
TGCGCCAGCAGCTTCTGGGACGGAGCCAACTATGGCTACACCTTC
CASSFWDGANYGYTF
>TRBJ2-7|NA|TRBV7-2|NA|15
TGTGCCAGCAGAAACGAACCCAGCGGGCTGTACGAGCAGTACTTC
CASRNEPSGLYEQYF
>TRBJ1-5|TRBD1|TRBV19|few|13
TGTGCCAGTAGTACCCAGGGGGATCAGCCCCAGCATTTT
CASSTQGDQPQHF
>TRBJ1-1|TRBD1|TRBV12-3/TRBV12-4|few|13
TGTGCCAGCAGTAGGGGACAGTACTTTGAAGCTTTCTTT
CASSRGQYFEAFF
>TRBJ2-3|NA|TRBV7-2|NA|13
TGTGCCAGCAGCGCCGGGAGTGCAGATACGCAGTATTTT
CASSAGSADTQYF
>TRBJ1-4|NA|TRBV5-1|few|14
TGCGCCAGCAGCCAAGGGGCTCCCAATGAAAAACTGTTTTTT
CASSQGAPNEKLFF
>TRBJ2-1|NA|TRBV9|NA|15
TGTGCCAGCAGCGTAGATCAGGGAGACTACAATGAGCAGTTCTTC
CASSVDQGDYNEQFF
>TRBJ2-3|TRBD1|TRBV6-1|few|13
TGTGCCAGCGGACAGGGTGGCGGAGATACGCAGTATTTT
CASGQGGGDTQYF
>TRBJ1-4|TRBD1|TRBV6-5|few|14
TGTGCCAGCAGTTACTTCCAGGGGGCTGAAAAACTGTTTTTT
CASSYFQGAEKLFF
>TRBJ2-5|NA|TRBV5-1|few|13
TGCGCCAGCAGCTCGACGGGGTGGGAGACCCAGTACTTC
CASSSTGWETQYF
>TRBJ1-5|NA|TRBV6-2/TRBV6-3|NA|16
TGTGCCAGCAGTTACTCGAGGGGAAGGAGCAATCAGCCCCAGCATTTT
CASSYSRGRSNQPQHF
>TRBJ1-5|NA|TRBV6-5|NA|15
TGTGCCAGCAGTTACAGCCAGTATAGCAATCAGCCCCAGCATTTT
CASSYSQYSNQPQHF
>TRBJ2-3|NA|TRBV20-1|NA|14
TGCAGTGCTAGGAGCCGCTCTAGCACAGATACGCAGTATTTT
CSARSRSSTDTQYF
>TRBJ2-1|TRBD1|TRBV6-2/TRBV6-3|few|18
TGTGCCAGCAGTTACCCGGGACAGGGAAAGGGAGTGTACAATGAGCAGTTCTTC
CASSYPGQGKGVYNEQFF
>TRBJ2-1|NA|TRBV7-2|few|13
TGTGCCAGCAGCTTACGCGGTCCCCCATCCCGGTTCTTC
CASSLRGPPSRFF
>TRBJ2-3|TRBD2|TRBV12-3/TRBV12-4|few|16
TGTGCCAGCAGTTTTCGGACTAGCGGGAGTTCAGATACGCAGTATTTT
CASSFRTSGSSDTQYF
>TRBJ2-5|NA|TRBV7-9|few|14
TGTGCCAGCAGCCCGACCGACAGCCAAGAGACCCAGTACTTC
CASSPTDSQETQYF
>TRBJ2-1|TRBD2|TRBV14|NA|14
TGTGCCAGCAGCCGCGGGACTAGAGTCAATGAGCAGTTCTTC
CASSRGTRVNEQFF
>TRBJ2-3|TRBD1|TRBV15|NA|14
TGTGCCACCAGCACGGACAGGGTACCAGATACGCAGTATTTT
CATSTDRVPDTQYF
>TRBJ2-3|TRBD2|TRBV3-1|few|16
TGTGCCAGCAGCTACTCCTTAGCGGGAGTTAAAGATACGCAGTATTTT
CASSYSLAGVKDTQYF
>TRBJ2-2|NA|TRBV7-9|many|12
TGTGCCAGCAGCCGACTAGACGGGGAGCTGTTTTTT
CASSRLDGELFF
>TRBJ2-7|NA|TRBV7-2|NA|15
TGTGCCAGCAGCTTAGTACCCGGGGGCGCCTACGAGCAGTACTTC
CASSLVPGGAYEQYF
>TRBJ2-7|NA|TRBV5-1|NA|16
TGCGCCAGCAGCTCGGACACCTTAAGAAGCTCCTACGAGCAGTACTTC
CASSSDTLRSSYEQYF
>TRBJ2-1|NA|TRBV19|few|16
TGTGCCAGTAGTATAGATCCCACCGGAGGGTACAATGAGCAGTTCTTC
CASSIDPTGGYNEQFF
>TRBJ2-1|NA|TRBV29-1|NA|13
TGCAGCGTTGTAGCGGCCCTAAGGGGTGAGCAGTTCTTC
CSVVAALRGEQFF
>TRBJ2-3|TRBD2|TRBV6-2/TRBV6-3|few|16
TGTGCCAGCAGCCGCCCTAGCGGGGCGCTCACAGATACGCAGTATTTT
CASSRPSGALTDTQYF
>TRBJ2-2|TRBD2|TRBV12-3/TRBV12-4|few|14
TGTGCCAGCACCCTAGCGGGAGCGAACGGGGAGCTGTTTTTT
CASTLAGANGELFF
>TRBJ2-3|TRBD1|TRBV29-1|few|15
TGCAGCGTTGAAGATCCAACAGGGGCCACAGATACGCAGTATTTT
CSVEDPTGATDTQYF
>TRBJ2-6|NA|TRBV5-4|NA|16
TGTGCCAGCAGCTTGATACCGGGGGCCGGGGCCAACGTCCTGACTTTC
CASSLIPGAGANVLTF
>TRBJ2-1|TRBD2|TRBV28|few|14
TGTGCCAGCACTCCCTCCATGCCAAGCGGGAGAGGGTTCTTC
CASTPSMPSGRGFF
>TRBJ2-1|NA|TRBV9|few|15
TGTGCCAGCAGCCCTGGGGGTTTTACCTACAATGAGCAGTTCTTC
CASSPGGFTYNEQFF
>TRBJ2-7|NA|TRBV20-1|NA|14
TGCAGTGCTGGTGAGGGGCACGCCTCCTACGAGCAGTACTTC
CSAGEGHASYEQYF
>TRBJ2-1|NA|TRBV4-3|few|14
TGCGCCAGCAGCCAAGGTACTGGGCCCGCTGAGCAGTTCTTC
CASSQGTGPAEQFF
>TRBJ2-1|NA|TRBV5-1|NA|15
TGCGCCAGCAGCTTGGTTTCAGGTAGTCGGGATGAGCAGTTCTTC
CASSLVSGSRDEQFF
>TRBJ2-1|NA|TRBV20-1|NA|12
TGCAGTGCTGGGAGGGGGGTCAATGAGCAGTTCTTC
CSAGRGVNEQFF
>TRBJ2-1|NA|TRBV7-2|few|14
TGTGCCAGCAGCGAGTATAGTCGTTTGAATGAGCAGTTCTTC
CASSEYSRLNEQFF
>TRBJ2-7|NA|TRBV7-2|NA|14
TGTGCCAGCAGCTTAGAAGGGATCACCTACGAGCAGTACTTC
CASSLEGITYEQYF
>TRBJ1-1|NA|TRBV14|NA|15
TGTGCCAGCAGCCAAGGACTGCTGAGGAACACTGAAGCTTTCTTT
CASSQGLLRNTEAFF